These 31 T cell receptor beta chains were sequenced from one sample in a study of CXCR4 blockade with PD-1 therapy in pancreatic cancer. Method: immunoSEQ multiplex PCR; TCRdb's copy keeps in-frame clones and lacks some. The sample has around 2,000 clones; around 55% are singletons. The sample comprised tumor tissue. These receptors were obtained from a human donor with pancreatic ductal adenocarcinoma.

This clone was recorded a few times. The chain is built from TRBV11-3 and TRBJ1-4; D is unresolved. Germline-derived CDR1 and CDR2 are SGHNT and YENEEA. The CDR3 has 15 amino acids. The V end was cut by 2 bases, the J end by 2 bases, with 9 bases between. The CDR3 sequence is CASSLSRRTNEKLFF. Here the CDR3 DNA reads TGTGCCAGCAGCTTAAGCAGAAGGACTAATGAAAAACTGTTTTTT.

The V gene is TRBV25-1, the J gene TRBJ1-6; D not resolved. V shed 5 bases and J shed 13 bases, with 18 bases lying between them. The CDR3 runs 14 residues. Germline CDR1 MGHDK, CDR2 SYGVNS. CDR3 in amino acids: CASSIPQVRFPLHF. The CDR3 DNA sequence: TGTGCCAGCAGTATCCCGCAGGTCCGTTTCCCCCTCCACTTT.

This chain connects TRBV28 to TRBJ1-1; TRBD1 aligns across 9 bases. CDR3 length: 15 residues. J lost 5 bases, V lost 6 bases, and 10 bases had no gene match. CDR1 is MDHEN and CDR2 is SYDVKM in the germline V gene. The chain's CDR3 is CASRTGQGGVTEAFF. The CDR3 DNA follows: TGTGCCAGCAGAACGGGACAGGGAGGGGTTACTGAAGCTTTCTTT.

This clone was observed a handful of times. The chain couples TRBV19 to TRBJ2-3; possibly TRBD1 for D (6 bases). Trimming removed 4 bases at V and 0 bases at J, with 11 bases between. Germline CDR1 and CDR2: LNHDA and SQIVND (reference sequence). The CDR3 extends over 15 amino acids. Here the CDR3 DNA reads TGTGCCAGTAGTACCCTACAGGGTAGCACAGATACGCAGTATTTT. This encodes CASSTLQGSTDTQYF. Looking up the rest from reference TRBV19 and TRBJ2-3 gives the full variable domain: DGGITQSPKYLFRKEGQNVTLSCEQNLNHDAMYWYRQDPGQGLRLIYYSQIVNDFQKGDIAEGYSVSREKKESFPLTVTSAQKNPTAFYLCASSTLQGSTDTQYFGPGTRLTVL.

CDR3 amino acids: CASSSRSNQPQHF. The DNA of the CDR3 is TGTGCCAGTAGTAGTCGGTCAAATCAGCCCCAGCATTTT. The chain uses TRBV19 and TRBJ1-5; D unclear. Germline assignment: CDR1 LNHDA and CDR2 SQIVND (reference sequence). The CDR3 consists of 13 residues. Trimming stripped 4 bases from V and 4 bases from J, with 8 bases between.

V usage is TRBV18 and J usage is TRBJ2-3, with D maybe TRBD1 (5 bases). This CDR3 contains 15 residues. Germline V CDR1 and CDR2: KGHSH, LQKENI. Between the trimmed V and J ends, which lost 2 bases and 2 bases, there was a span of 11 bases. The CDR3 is CASSPTGASTDTQYF. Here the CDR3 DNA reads TGTGCCAGCTCACCAACTGGGGCGTCCACAGATACGCAGTATTTT.

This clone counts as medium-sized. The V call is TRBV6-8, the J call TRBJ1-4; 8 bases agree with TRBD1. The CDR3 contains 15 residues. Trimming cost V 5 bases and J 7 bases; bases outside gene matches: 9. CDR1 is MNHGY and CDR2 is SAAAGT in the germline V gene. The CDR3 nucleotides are TGTGCCAGCAGTGCAACAGGGGGGGGGAGTGAAAAACTGTTTTTT. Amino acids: CASSATGGGSEKLFF.

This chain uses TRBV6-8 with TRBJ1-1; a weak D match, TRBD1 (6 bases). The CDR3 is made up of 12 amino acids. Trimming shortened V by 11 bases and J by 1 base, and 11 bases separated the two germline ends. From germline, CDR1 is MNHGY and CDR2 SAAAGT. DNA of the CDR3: TGTGCCGGTACAGGGCCGAACACTGAAGCTTTCTTT. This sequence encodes CAGTGPNTEAFF.

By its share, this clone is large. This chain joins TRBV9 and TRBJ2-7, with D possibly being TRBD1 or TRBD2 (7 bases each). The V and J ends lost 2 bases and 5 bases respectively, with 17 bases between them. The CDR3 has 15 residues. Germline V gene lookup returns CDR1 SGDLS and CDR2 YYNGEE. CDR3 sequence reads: CASSVQGERGDEQYF. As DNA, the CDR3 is TGTGCCAGCAGCGTGCAGGGGGAGCGGGGCGACGAGCAGTACTTC.

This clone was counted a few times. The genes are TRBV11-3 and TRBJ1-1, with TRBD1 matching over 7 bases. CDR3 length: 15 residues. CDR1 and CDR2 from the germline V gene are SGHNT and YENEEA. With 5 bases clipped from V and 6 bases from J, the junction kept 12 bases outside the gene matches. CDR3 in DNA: TGTGCCAGCAGCCTTACCTCCGGGACAGCTCCTGAAGCTTTCTTT. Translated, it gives CASSLTSGTAPEAFF. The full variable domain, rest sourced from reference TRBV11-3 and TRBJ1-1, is EAGVVQSPRYKIIEKKQPVAFWCNPISGHNTLYWYLQNLGQGPELLIRYENEEAVDDSQLPKDRFSAERLKGVDSTLKIQPAELGDSAVYLCASSLTSGTAPEAFFGQGTRLTVV.

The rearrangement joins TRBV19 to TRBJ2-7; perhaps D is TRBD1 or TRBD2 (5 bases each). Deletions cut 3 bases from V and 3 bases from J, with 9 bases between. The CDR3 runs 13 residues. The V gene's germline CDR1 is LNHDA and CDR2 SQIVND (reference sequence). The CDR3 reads CASSMGGGYEQYF. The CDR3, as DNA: TGTGCCAGTAGTATGGGTGGGGGCTACGAGCAGTACTTC. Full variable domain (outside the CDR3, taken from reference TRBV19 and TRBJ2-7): DGGITQSPKYLFRKEGQNVTLSCEQNLNHDAMYWYRQDPGQGLRLIYYSQIVNDFQKGDIAEGYSVSREKKESFPLTVTSAQKNPTAFYLCASSMGGGYEQYFGPGTRLTVT.

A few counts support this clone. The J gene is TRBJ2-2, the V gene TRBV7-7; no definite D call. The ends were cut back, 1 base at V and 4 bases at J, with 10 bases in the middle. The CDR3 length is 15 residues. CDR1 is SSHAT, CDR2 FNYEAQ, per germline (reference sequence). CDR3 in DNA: TGTGCCAGCAGCTTAGTTCTGGGCGGCACCGGGGAGCTGTTTTTT. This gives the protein CASSLVLGGTGELFF.

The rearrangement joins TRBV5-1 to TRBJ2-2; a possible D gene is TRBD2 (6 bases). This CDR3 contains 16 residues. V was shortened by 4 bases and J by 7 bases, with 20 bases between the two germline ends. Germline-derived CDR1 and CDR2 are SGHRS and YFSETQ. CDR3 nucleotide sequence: TGCGCCAGCAGCAGCCAGGCAGCGACGCGGGACGGGGAGCTGTTTTTT. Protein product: CASSSQAATRDGELFF. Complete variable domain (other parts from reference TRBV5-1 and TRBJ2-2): KAGVTQTPRYLIKTRGQQVTLSCSPISGHRSVSWYQQTPGQGLQFLFEYFSETQRNKGNFPGRFSGRQFSNSRSEMNVSTLELGDSALYLCASSSQAATRDGELFFGEGSRLTVL.

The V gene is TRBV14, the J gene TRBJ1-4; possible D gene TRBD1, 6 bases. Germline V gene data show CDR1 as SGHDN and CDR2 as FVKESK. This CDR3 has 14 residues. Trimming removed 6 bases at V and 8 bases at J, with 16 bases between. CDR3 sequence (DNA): TGTGCCAGCAGACAACAGGGTCAGGGCGAAAAACTGTTTTTT. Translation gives CASRQQGQGEKLFF.

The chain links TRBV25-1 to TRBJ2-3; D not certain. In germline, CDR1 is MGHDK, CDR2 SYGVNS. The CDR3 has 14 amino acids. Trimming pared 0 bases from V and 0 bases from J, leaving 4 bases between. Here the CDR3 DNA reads TGTGCCAGCAGTGAATATACTAGCACAGATACGCAGTATTTT. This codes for CASSEYTSTDTQYF.

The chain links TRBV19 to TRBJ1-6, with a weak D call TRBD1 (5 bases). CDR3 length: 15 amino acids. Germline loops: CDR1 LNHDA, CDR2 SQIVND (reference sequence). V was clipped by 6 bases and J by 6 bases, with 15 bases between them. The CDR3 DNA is TGTGCCAGTAGCCCAGGCGGGGCTGTTAATTCACCCCTCCACTTT. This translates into CASSPGGAVNSPLHF.

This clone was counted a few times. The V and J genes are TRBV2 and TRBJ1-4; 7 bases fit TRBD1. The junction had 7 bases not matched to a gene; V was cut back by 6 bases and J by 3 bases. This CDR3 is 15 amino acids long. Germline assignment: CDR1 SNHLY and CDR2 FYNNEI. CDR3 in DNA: TGTGCCAGCAGGAAAGGGGGCGAGGCTAATGAAAAACTGTTTTTT. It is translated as CASRKGGEANEKLFF.

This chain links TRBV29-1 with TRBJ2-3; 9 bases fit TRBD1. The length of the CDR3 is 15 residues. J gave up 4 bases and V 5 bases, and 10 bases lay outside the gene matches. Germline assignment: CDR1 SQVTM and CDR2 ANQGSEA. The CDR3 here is CSVTATGGGSDTQYF. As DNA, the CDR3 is TGCAGCGTTACTGCTACAGGGGGCGGTTCAGATACGCAGTATTTT.

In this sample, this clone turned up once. This CDR3 reads CASSVGSSTDTQYF. The CDR3 region has the DNA TGTGCCAGCAGCGTAGGGTCTAGCACAGATACGCAGTATTTT. This chain links TRBV9 with TRBJ2-3; D unresolved. The CDR3 extends over 14 amino acids. V was cut by 0 bases and J by 0 bases, with 5 bases left in between. The germline gives CDR1 SGDLS, CDR2 YYNGEE.

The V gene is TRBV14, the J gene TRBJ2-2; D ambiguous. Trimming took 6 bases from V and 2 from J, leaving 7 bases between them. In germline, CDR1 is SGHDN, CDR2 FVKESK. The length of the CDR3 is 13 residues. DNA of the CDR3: TGTGCCAGCAGAACACTAAACACCGGGGAGCTGTTTTTT. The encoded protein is CASRTLNTGELFF. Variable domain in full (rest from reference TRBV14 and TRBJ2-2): EAGVTQFPSHSVIEKGQTVTLRCDPISGHDNLYWYRRVMGKEIKFLLHFVKESKQDESGMPNNRFLAERTGGTYSTLKVQPAELEDSGVYFCASRTLNTGELFFGEGSRLTVL.

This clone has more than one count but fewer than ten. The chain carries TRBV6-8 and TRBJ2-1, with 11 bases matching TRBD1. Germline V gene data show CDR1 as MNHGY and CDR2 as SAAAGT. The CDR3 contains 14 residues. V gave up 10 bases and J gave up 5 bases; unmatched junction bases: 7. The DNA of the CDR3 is TGTGCCACGTCCCGGGACAGGGGGGACAATGAGCAGTTCTTC. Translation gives CATSRDRGDNEQFF.

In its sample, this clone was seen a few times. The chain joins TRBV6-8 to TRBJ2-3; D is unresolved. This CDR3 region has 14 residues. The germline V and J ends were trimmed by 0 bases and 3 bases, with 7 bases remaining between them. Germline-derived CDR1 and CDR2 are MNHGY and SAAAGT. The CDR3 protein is CASSYSGSTDTQYF. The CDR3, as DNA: TGTGCCAGCAGTTACTCTGGGTCGACAGATACGCAGTATTTT.

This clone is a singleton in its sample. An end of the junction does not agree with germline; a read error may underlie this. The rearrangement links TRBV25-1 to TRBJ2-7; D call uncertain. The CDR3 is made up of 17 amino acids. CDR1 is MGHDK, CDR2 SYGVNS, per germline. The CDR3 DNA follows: TGTGCCAACAATGTGTCAGAAACTCGACCTCCATCATACGAGCAATACTTC. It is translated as CANNVSETRPPSYEQYF.

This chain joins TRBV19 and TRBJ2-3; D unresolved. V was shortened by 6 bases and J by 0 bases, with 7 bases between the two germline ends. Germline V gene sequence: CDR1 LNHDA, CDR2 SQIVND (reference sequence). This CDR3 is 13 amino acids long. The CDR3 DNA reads TGTGCCAGTAGGGTTAGGAGCACAGATACGCAGTATTTT. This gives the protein CASRVRSTDTQYF.

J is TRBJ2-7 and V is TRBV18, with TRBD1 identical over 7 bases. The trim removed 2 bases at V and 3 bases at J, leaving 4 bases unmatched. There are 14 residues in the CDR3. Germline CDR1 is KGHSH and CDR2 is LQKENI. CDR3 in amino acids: CASSPNRDSYEQYF. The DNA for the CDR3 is TGTGCCAGCTCACCAAACAGGGACAGCTACGAGCAGTACTTC. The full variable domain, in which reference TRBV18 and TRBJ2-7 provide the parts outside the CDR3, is NAGVMQNPRHLVRRRGQEARLRCSPMKGHSHVYWYRQLPEEGLKFMVYLQKENIIDESGMPKERFSAEFPKEGPSILRIQQVVRGDSAAYFCASSPNRDSYEQYFGPGTRLTVT.

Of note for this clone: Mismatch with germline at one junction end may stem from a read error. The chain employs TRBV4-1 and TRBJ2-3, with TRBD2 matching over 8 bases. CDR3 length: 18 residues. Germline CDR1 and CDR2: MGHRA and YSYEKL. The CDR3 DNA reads TGCACCAGCAGCCAAGAACCCTGCGGGGGGCCCTGCACAGATACGCAGTATTTT. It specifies CTSSQEPCGGPCTDTQYF.

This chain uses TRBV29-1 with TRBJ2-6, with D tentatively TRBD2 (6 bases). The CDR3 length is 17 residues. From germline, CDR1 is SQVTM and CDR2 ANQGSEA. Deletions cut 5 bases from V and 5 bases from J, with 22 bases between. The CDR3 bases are TGCAGCGTTATCGGCTTACTAGCATACAGTCGGGCCAACGTCCTGACTTTC. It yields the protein CSVIGLLAYSRANVLTF.

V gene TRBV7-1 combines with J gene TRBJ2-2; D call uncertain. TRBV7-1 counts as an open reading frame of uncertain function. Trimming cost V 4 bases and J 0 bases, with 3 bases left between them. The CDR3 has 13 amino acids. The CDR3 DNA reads TGTGCCAGCAGCTTAACGAACACCGGGGAGCTGTTTTTT. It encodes CASSLTNTGELFF.

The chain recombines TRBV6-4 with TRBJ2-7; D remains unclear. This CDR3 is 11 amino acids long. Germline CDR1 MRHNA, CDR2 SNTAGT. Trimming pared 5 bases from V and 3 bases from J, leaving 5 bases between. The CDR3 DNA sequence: TGTGCCAGCAGTTCCCTCTACGAGCAGTACTTC. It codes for CASSSLYEQYF.

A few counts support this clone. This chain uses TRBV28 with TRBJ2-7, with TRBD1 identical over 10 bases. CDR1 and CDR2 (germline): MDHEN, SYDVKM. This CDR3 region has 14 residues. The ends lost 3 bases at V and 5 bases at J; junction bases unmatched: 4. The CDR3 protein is CASSLDRGKNEQYF. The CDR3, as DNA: TGTGCCAGCAGTTTGGACAGGGGGAAGAACGAGCAGTACTTC. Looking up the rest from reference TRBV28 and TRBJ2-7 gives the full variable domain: DVKVTQSSRYLVKRTGEKVFLECVQDMDHENMFWYRQDPGLGLRLIYFSYDVKMKEKGDIPEGYSVSREKKERFSLILESASTNQTSMYLCASSLDRGKNEQYFGPGTRLTVT.

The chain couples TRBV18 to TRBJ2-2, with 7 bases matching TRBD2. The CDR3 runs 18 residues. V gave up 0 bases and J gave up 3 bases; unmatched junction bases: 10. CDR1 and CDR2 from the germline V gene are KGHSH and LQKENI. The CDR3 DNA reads TGTGCCAGCTCACCACCGATCCAGGGAGGGTTATACACCGGGGAGCTGTTTTTT. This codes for CASSPPIQGGLYTGELFF. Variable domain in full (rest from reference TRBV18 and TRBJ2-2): NAGVMQNPRHLVRRRGQEARLRCSPMKGHSHVYWYRQLPEEGLKFMVYLQKENIIDESGMPKERFSAEFPKEGPSILRIQQVVRGDSAAYFCASSPPIQGGLYTGELFFGEGSRLTVL.